This T cell receptor beta chain was sequenced during a study of blood T cell repertoires in COVID-19. Across the study: The United States, Italy and Spain supplied acute and convalescent COVID-19 samples. In each case, the material was cDNA or gDNA derived from T cells, B-cell-depleted T cells, or PBMCs.

Under the authors' procedure: How many nucleated cells were present was estimated from reference gene primer amplification. Sequencing used immunoSEQ multiplex PCR; TCRdb keeps in-frame clones, though not all of them. Clone size and the V and J calls come from that table; the DNA yielded D and trimming. The sample holds under 400,000 clones, 85% to 90% seen once. The CDR3 has 13 residues. Germline CDR1 MNHEY, CDR2 SVGAGI. Unmatched junction bases numbered 8, after V lost 8 bases and J lost 10 bases. The rearrangement joins TRBV6-5 to TRBJ2-1; 10 nucleotides match TRBD2. The material sequenced was peripheral blood. This TCR derives from a man aged 18 to 30 with active or convalescent COVID-19. CDR3 in DNA: TGTGCCAGCGGAATAGCGGGGGGCAGGGAGCAGTTCTTC. Its translation is CASGIAGGREQFF.